One sample yielded the 21 T cell receptor beta chains listed below, sequenced in a study of siplizumab effects on memory and regulatory T cells. Antigens of these TCRs are unknown. Generated by immunoSEQ multiplex PCR, the TCRdb table keeps only in-frame clones and is missing some. The sample lists roughly 11,000 clones, around 43% seen once, with 35% to 40% in the top ten. Coculturing at 37°C lasted around six days for the mixed lymphocyte reaction cells. Sequenced input: CFSE-low (dividing) CD8+ T cells sorted from an allogeneic mixed lymphocyte reaction. These receptor sequences come from a human donor in good health; the cells came from an allogeneic mixed lymphocyte reaction. Some clones in this sample may be carry-over from other donors' samples.

By share, this clone ranks as medium-sized. The chain uses TRBV10-3 and TRBJ1-2; D remains ambiguous. The V and J ends lost 3 bases and 6 bases respectively, with 11 bases between them. The V gene's germline CDR1 is ENHRY and CDR2 SYGVKD. The CDR3 loop spans 13 amino acids. The CDR3 loop is CAISEAGFNGYTF. The DNA of the CDR3 is TGTGCCATCAGTGAAGCGGGGTTTAATGGCTACACCTTC.

This clone was recorded once. The chain carries TRBV6-5 and TRBJ1-5, with unresolved D. The CDR3 length is 14 residues. Germline V lookup: CDR1 MNHEY, CDR2 SVGAGI. V lost 0 bases and J lost 5, with 8 bases in between. The CDR3 protein is CASSYSIAHQPQHF. CDR3 sequence (DNA): TGTGCCAGCAGTTACTCGATTGCTCATCAGCCCCAGCATTTT.

The rearrangement links TRBV11-2 to TRBJ2-7; D remains ambiguous. The CDR3 loop spans 11 amino acids. Trimming removed 5 bases at V and 6 bases at J, with 8 bases between. Germline-derived CDR1 and CDR2 are SGHAT and FQNNGV. The CDR3 here is CASSLSVEQYF. The CDR3, as DNA: TGTGCCAGCAGCCTCTCCGTCGAGCAGTACTTC.

This clone has just a few counts. The chain carries TRBV7-2 and TRBJ1-6; D unresolved. The ends were cut back, 4 bases at V and 6 bases at J, with 10 bases in the middle. Germline loops: CDR1 SGHTA, CDR2 FQGNSA. There are 14 residues in the CDR3. Written as DNA, the CDR3 is TGTGCCAGCAGCTATACAGTTATTAATTCACCCCTCCACTTT. It codes for CASSYTVINSPLHF.

This clone was recorded only once. The chain has TRBV2 and TRBJ2-5, with D possibly being TRBD1 or TRBD2 (5 bases each). TRBJ2-7 matches the DNA end more closely, so the J call is doubtful. The germline V gene encodes CDR1 SNHLY and CDR2 FYNNEI. The length of the CDR3 is 13 residues. The CDR3 DNA is TGTGCCAGCCTCGGGACCCTTTCCAACGAGCAGTACTTC. The encoded protein is CASLGTLSNEQYF.

The chain employs TRBV29-1 and TRBJ1-2; 9 bases map to TRBD1. The CDR3 sequence is 14 residues long. With V trimmed by 2 bases and J by 6 bases, 7 bases remained unmatched. The germline CDR1 and CDR2 sequences are SQVTM and ANQGSEA. The CDR3 sequence is CSVEKTQGAHGYTF. DNA of the CDR3: TGCAGCGTTGAAAAAACACAGGGGGCGCATGGCTACACCTTC.

This clone was picked up a small number of times. The genes are TRBV6-4 and TRBJ2-7; possibly TRBD2 for D (5 bases). CDR1 MRHNA and CDR2 SNTAGT come from the germline V gene. Trimming pared 3 bases from V and 5 bases from J, leaving 14 bases between. There are 14 residues in the CDR3. The CDR3: CASSEYPGSDEQYF. The CDR3 DNA reads TGTGCCAGCAGTGAGTATCCTGGGAGTGACGAGCAGTACTTC.

This rearrangement joins TRBV7-9 to TRBJ2-7; 7 bases are a match to TRBD2. CDR3 length equals 12 residues. Germline V CDR1 and CDR2: SEHNR, FQNEAQ (reference sequence). V gave up 1 base and J gave up 6 bases; unmatched junction bases: 0. As DNA, the CDR3 is TGTGCCAGCAGCTTAGGGGGGGGCGAGCAGTACTTC. Its translation is CASSLGGGEQYF.

In the case of this clone: The junction and the germline gene differ at one end; a read error may be behind it. In DNA, the CDR3 is TGTGCCAGCAGCCAAGAAGGTGGCAGCCTCAATCAGCCCCAGCATTTT. It is translated as CASSQEGGSLNQPQHF. The chain has TRBV4-1 and TRBJ1-5; no clear D gene. Germline V gives CDR1 MGHRA, CDR2 YSYEKL. The CDR3 contains 16 residues.

In DNA, the CDR3 is TGTGCCAGTAGTACAGGGACAGGGCAGCGAGTATACGAGCAGTACTTC. This encodes CASSTGTGQRVYEQYF. The V and J genes are TRBV19 and TRBJ2-7, with 9 bases matching TRBD1. J was trimmed by 4 bases and V by 4 bases; bases with no gene match: 11. The CDR3 extends over 16 amino acids. The germline V gene encodes CDR1 LNHDA and CDR2 SQIVND (reference sequence).

This chain connects TRBV14 to TRBJ2-7; no firm D call. CDR3 length: 13 residues. Trimming took 0 bases from V and 5 from J, leaving 8 bases between them. Germline lookup yields CDR1 SGHDN and CDR2 FVKESK. The CDR3: CASSQDLGHEQYF. CDR3 sequence (DNA): TGTGCCAGCAGCCAAGATCTTGGGCACGAGCAGTACTTC.

The gene calls are TRBV11-2 and TRBJ2-1; 7 positions match TRBD2. CDR3 length equals 13 residues. CDR1 is SGHAT and CDR2 is FQNNGV in the germline V gene. V lost 2 bases and J lost 8; bases outside the gene matches: 3. The CDR3 region is CASSLTSDYEQFF. CDR3 nucleotides: TGTGCCAGCAGCTTAACTAGCGATTATGAGCAGTTCTTC.

This CDR3 is CASSYTGNEQFF. CDR3 sequence (DNA): TGTGCCAGCAGCTACACAGGCAATGAGCAGTTCTTC. The chain links TRBV5-4 to TRBJ2-1; tentatively, D is TRBD1 (5 bases). Germline loops: CDR1 SGHNT, CDR2 YYREEE (reference sequence). The CDR3 is made up of 12 amino acids. V was shortened by 3 bases and J by 6 bases, with 7 bases between the two germline ends.

The CDR3 coding sequence is TGTGCCAGCAGCCCCCCCGGTAATGAGCAGTTCTTC. Amino acids: CASSPPGNEQFF. The chain employs TRBV14 and TRBJ2-1; D not certain. The germline CDR1 and CDR2 sequences are SGHDN and FVKESK. Trimming cost V 4 bases and J 7 bases, with 8 bases left between them. CDR3 length equals 12 residues.

This clone has only a few counts. The V and J genes are TRBV19 and TRBJ2-7, with D possibly TRBD2 on 5 matching bases. There are 15 residues in the CDR3. V shed 5 bases and J shed 0 bases, with 14 bases lying between them. CDR1 is LNHDA and CDR2 is SQIVND in the germline V gene (reference sequence). CDR3 protein: CASSAGPSSSYEQYF. CDR3 DNA: TGTGCCAGTAGTGCGGGCCCCTCGAGCTCCTACGAGCAGTACTTC.

This clone was counted between two and nine times. The chain combines TRBV25-1 with TRBJ1-2; 8 bases are a match to TRBD1. With 5 bases clipped from V and 6 bases from J, the junction kept 5 bases outside the gene matches. Germline V gene lookup returns CDR1 MGHDK and CDR2 SYGVNS. The CDR3 covers 13 residues. CDR3 nucleotides: TGTGCCAGCAGTAGGGACAGGCTCCATGGCTACACCTTC. Protein sequence: CASSRDRLHGYTF.

The chain is built from TRBV27 and TRBJ2-1, with 10 nucleotides matching TRBD2. The CDR3 totals 15 residues. The V gene's germline CDR1 is MNHEY and CDR2 SMNVEV (reference sequence). The V gene end was trimmed by 7 bases and the J gene end by 5 bases; junction bases not matched to a gene: 8. The CDR3 bases are TGTGCCAGCACTCCTGGGACTAGCGCTCACAATGAGCAGTTCTTC. Its protein is CASTPGTSAHNEQFF.

V usage is TRBV15 and J usage is TRBJ2-7; 7 bases line up with TRBD2. The germline gives CDR1 LNHNV, CDR2 YYDKDF (reference sequence). J lost 7 bases, V lost 4 bases, and 7 bases had no gene match. The CDR3 runs 13 residues. CDR3 DNA: TGTGCCACCAGCACCCGGACTAGTGGGGAGCAGTACTTC. As protein: CATSTRTSGEQYF.

This clone was found a few times. The chain uses TRBV4-1 and TRBJ2-7, with 13 bases matching TRBD2. The ends lost 4 bases at V and 0 bases at J; junction bases unmatched: 6. Germline CDR1 MGHRA, CDR2 YSYEKL. The CDR3 covers 17 residues. For the CDR3, the DNA is TGCGCCAGCAGCCGGATACTAGCGGGGGGGTCCTCCTACGAGCAGTACTTC. It is translated as CASSRILAGGSSYEQYF.

The chain combines TRBV11-3 with TRBJ2-1, with a possible D match to TRBD2 (5 bases). The CDR3 has 16 amino acids. The germline CDR1 and CDR2 sequences are SGHNT and YENEEA. V lost 5 bases to trimming and J lost 4 bases, with 18 bases between them. This chain's CDR3 is CASSPRGAGVYNEQFF. The CDR3 DNA reads TGTGCCAGCAGCCCCCGGGGAGCAGGTGTATACAATGAGCAGTTCTTC.

This clone was recorded many times. V gene TRBV4-1 combines with J gene TRBJ1-5, with D unresolved. The CDR3 loop spans 15 amino acids. V dropped 2 bases and J dropped 0 bases, with 8 bases sitting between them. Germline CDR1 and CDR2: MGHRA and YSYEKL. CDR3 nucleotides: TGCGCCAGCAGCCAATTCACGGCTAGCAATCAGCCCCAGCATTTT. Its protein product is CASSQFTASNQPQHF.